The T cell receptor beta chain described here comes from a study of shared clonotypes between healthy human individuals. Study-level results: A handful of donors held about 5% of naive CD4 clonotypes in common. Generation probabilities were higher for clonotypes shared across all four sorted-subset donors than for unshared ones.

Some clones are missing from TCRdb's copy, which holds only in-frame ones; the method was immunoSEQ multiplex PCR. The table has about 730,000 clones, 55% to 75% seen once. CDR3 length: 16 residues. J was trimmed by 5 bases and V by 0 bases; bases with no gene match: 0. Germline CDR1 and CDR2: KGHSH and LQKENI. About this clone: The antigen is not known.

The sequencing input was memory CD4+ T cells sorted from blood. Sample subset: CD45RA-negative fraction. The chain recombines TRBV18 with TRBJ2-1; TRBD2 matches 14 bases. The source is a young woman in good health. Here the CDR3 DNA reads TGTGCCAGCTCACCACCGGGACTAGCGGGAGACAATGAGCAGTTCTTC. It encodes CASSPPGLAGDNEQFF. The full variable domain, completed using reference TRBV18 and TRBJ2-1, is NAGVMQNPRHLVRRRGQEARLRCSPMKGHSHVYWYRQLPEEGLKFMVYLQKENIIDESGMPKERFSAEFPKEGPSILRIQQVVRGDSAAYFCASSPPGLAGDNEQFFGPGTRLTVL.